These 26 T cell receptor beta chains originate from one sample sequenced in a study of blood T cell repertoires in COVID-19. Generated by immunoSEQ multiplex PCR, the TCRdb table keeps only in-frame clones and is missing some. This table holds about 170,000 clones, around nine tenths found once. The sequenced material came from peripheral blood. These receptors were collected from a woman older than 75 with COVID-19, enrolled during active disease.

This rearrangement joins TRBV5-1 to TRBJ1-3; the D is unclear. This CDR3 is 15 amino acids long. V lost 0 bases and J 0 bases, leaving 7 bases between the germline ends. Germline V gene sequence: CDR1 SGHRS, CDR2 YFSETQ. The DNA for the CDR3 is TGCGCCAGCAGCTTGGATGTCAGCTCTGGAAACACCATATATTTT. Residues: CASSLDVSSGNTIYF.

This chain connects TRBV6-4 to TRBJ1-2; D not resolved. The germline CDR1 and CDR2 sequences are MRHNA and SNTAGT. V lost 2 bases to trimming and J lost 8 bases, with 15 bases between them. CDR3 size: 14 residues. This CDR3 is CASSDPSMAGGYTF. The CDR3 nucleotides are TGTGCCAGCAGTGACCCCTCCATGGCGGGAGGCTACACCTTC.

The V call is TRBV4-2, the J call TRBJ2-5; TRBD1 agrees at 9 bases. Germline V CDR1 and CDR2: LGHNA, YNFKEQ. CDR3 length: 15 amino acids. V lost 0 bases, J lost 4 bases, and 3 bases stayed unmatched. CDR3 protein: CASSQERDRAETQYF. As DNA, the CDR3 is TGTGCCAGCAGCCAAGAAAGGGACAGGGCAGAGACCCAGTACTTC.

The chain links TRBV7-2 to TRBJ2-1, with D tentatively TRBD1 (5 bases). This CDR3 is 16 amino acids long. Per the germline V gene, CDR1 is SGHTA and CDR2 is FQGNSA. Deletions cut 0 bases from V and 10 bases from J, with 19 bases between. As DNA, the CDR3 is TGTGCCAGCAGCTTAGCGCTATCCCAGGGAACTGTGGAGCAGTTCTTC. Translation gives CASSLALSQGTVEQFF.

This chain uses TRBV9 with TRBJ1-5; D is uncertain. The CDR3 length is 15 residues. Germline loops: CDR1 SGDLS, CDR2 YYNGEE. With 1 base removed from V and 5 bases from J, the gap between germline ends came to 13 bases. The CDR3 DNA reads TGTGCCAGCAGCGTAACCCCGAGCCAAGATCAGCCCCAGCATTTT. It yields the protein CASSVTPSQDQPQHF.

The chain uses TRBV10-3 and TRBJ2-1, with 8 bases matching TRBD1. Trimming cost V 10 bases and J 1 base; bases outside gene matches: 6. This CDR3 has 14 amino acids. CDR1 is ENHRY and CDR2 is SYGVKD in the germline V gene. The CDR3 DNA reads as TGTGCCAGTCTACAGGGGGAGTCCTACAATGAGCAGTTCTTC. Protein sequence: CASLQGESYNEQFF.

This rearrangement joins TRBV12-3 or TRBV12-4 to TRBJ2-5; D unclear. The CDR3 is 13 amino acids. V lost 6 bases and J lost 1, with 9 bases in between. The CDR3 DNA follows: TGTGCCAGCAGACCTACTACCCAAGAGACCCAGTACTTC. Protein sequence: CASRPTTQETQYF.

The chain carries TRBV7-2 and TRBJ1-2, with a tentative D call TRBD1 (6 bases). The V end was cut by 0 bases, the J end by 7 bases, with 15 bases between. Germline V CDR1 and CDR2: SGHTA, FQGNSA. This CDR3 has 15 residues. CDR3 nucleotide sequence: TGTGCCAGCAGCTTAGCGGGTGGTGGCAGGGGTGGCTACACCTTC. This gives the protein CASSLAGGGRGGYTF.

This chain uses TRBV4-2 with TRBJ1-2; maybe TRBD1 (5 bases). Germline V gene lookup returns CDR1 LGHNA and CDR2 YNFKEQ. The CDR3 has 12 amino acids. V gave up 11 bases and J gave up 7 bases, with 17 bases separating them. The DNA of the CDR3 is TGTGCCTTCAGGGCCCCGGGAGGTGGCTACACCTTC. Translating it yields CAFRAPGGGYTF.

The gene calls are TRBV28 and TRBJ2-1; 10 bases are shared with TRBD1. J lost 3 bases, V lost 8 bases, and 13 bases had no gene match. Germline CDR1 MDHEN, CDR2 SYDVKM. The length of the CDR3 is 17 residues. CDR3 residues: CASVGTGARGIYNEQFF. Here the CDR3 DNA reads TGTGCCAGCGTGGGGACAGGGGCCCGCGGCATCTACAATGAGCAGTTCTTC.

This clone was found once. The chain has TRBV19 and TRBJ1-2; D is possibly TRBD1 (5 bases). V shed 3 bases and J shed 1 base, with 18 bases lying between them. The CDR3 extends over 17 amino acids. The germline V gene has CDR1 LNHDA and CDR2 SQIVND (reference sequence). DNA for the CDR3: TGTGCCAGTAGTATTCTGGCAGGGATTAAGGGTAACTATGGCTACACCTTC. The encoded protein is CASSILAGIKGNYGYTF.

The chain couples TRBV4-3 to TRBJ2-7; 12 bases line up with TRBD2. The CDR3 is 17 amino acids. Germline values: CDR1 LGHNA, CDR2 YSLEER. The junction had 10 bases not matched to a gene; V was cut back by 4 bases and J by 3 bases. The CDR3 reads CASSPTTSGSSIYEQYF. The CDR3 DNA reads TGCGCCAGCAGCCCAACGACTAGCGGGAGTTCAATCTACGAGCAGTACTTC.

The chain joins TRBV4-2 to TRBJ1-1, with TRBD1 matching over 9 bases. The ends lost 1 base at V and 0 bases at J; junction bases unmatched: 6. This CDR3 has 17 amino acids. The germline V gene has CDR1 LGHNA and CDR2 YNFKEQ. CDR3 sequence (DNA): TGTGCCAGCAGCCAAGCCGGGACAGGGTTCATGAACACTGAAGCTTTCTTT. Protein: CASSQAGTGFMNTEAFF.

This sequence joins TRBV19 and TRBJ2-6; a possible D gene is TRBD2 (5 bases). Trimming took off 3 bases at V and 1 base at J, with 16 bases between the two ends. The CDR3 covers 18 residues. Germline V gene data show CDR1 as LNHDA and CDR2 as SQIVND (reference sequence). The CDR3: CASSMPGTVLSGANVLTF. The CDR3 region has the DNA TGTGCCAGTAGTATGCCGGGAACAGTGCTATCTGGGGCCAACGTCCTGACTTTC.

The chain combines TRBV7-9 with TRBJ1-6; maybe TRBD1 (5 bases). The CDR3 covers 14 residues. V gave up 5 bases and J gave up 7 bases, with 12 bases separating them. The germline CDR1 and CDR2 sequences are SEHNR and FQNEAQ (reference sequence). The CDR3 sequence is CASSRSGGNSPLHF. The CDR3 DNA follows: TGTGCCAGCAGCCGCTCGGGGGGGAATTCACCCCTCCACTTT.

J is TRBJ1-5 and V is TRBV2; 7 bases map to TRBD1. V shed 0 bases and J 8 bases; nucleotides not matched to a gene: 7. This CDR3 contains 15 residues. Per germline, CDR1 SNHLY and CDR2 FYNNEI. The CDR3 DNA sequence: TGTGCCAGCAGTGAAGCAGGGGGCCGCGGGGAGCCCCAGCATTTT. Its protein is CASSEAGGRGEPQHF.

In its sample, this clone was seen once. The V and J genes are TRBV9 and TRBJ1-1, with 9 positions matching TRBD1. The CDR3 totals 15 residues. CDR1 SGDLS and CDR2 YYNGEE come from the germline V gene. J lost 1 base, V lost 4 bases, and 5 bases had no gene match. CDR3 sequence: CASSLGGQGNTEAFF. For the CDR3, the DNA is TGTGCCAGCAGCCTGGGGGGACAGGGGAACACTGAAGCTTTCTTT.

The chain has TRBV7-2 and TRBJ2-7; D is unclear. Trimming shortened V by 3 bases and J by 3 bases, and 3 bases separated the two germline ends. CDR1 is SGHTA and CDR2 is FQGNSA in the germline V gene. The CDR3 has 11 amino acids. DNA of the CDR3: TGTGCCAGCAGCTTGAGCTACGAGCAGTACTTC. It codes for CASSLSYEQYF.

The chain is built from TRBV28 and TRBJ1-3; 7 positions match TRBD1. The V gene's germline CDR1 is MDHEN and CDR2 SYDVKM. The CDR3 consists of 15 residues. V lost 6 bases, J lost 3 bases, and 8 bases stayed unmatched. The CDR3 spells CASRPPGGGGNTIYF. As DNA, the CDR3 is TGTGCCAGCAGACCTCCAGGGGGAGGTGGAAACACCATATATTTT. Looking up the rest from reference TRBV28 and TRBJ1-3 gives the full variable domain: DVKVTQSSRYLVKRTGEKVFLECVQDMDHENMFWYRQDPGLGLRLIYFSYDVKMKEKGDIPEGYSVSREKKERFSLILESASTNQTSMYLCASRPPGGGGNTIYFGEGSWLTVV.

Only one count was recorded for this clone. The chain uses TRBV18 and TRBJ2-1; 10 bases fit TRBD2. The CDR3 totals 15 residues. Germline CDR1 is KGHSH and CDR2 is LQKENI. The V and J ends lost 3 bases and 9 bases, in that order; junction bases with no gene match: 8. The CDR3 spells CASSPASGSRGEQFF. The CDR3 DNA reads as TGTGCCAGCTCACCTGCTAGCGGGAGCCGGGGTGAGCAGTTCTTC.

The CDR3 DNA follows: TGTGCCAGCAGCTTAGGCCCCCGGACTATCGAGCAGTACTTC. Translated: CASSLGPRTIEQYF. The chain recombines TRBV7-2 with TRBJ2-7; possible D gene TRBD2, 6 bases. The germline V gene has CDR1 SGHTA and CDR2 FQGNSA. The CDR3 consists of 14 residues. V shed 1 base and J shed 6 bases, with 13 bases lying between them.

The chain joins TRBV28 to TRBJ2-2; 7 bases fit TRBD2. Germline lookup yields CDR1 MDHEN and CDR2 SYDVKM. This CDR3 comprises 14 residues. The trim removed 2 bases at V and 6 bases at J, leaving 3 bases unmatched. CDR3 amino acids: CASSLGGGAGELFF. The CDR3 nucleotides read TGTGCCAGCAGTTTAGGGGGAGGGGCCGGGGAGCTGTTTTTT.

This clone was recorded once. The V and J genes are TRBV5-1 and TRBJ2-7; 8 nucleotides match TRBD1. The CDR3 extends over 16 amino acids. Germline CDR1 SGHRS, CDR2 YFSETQ. With V trimmed by 0 bases and J by 6 bases, 11 bases remained unmatched. CDR3 residues: CASSLASGTGRSEQYF. CDR3 coding DNA: TGCGCCAGCAGCTTGGCCTCCGGGACAGGAAGATCCGAGCAGTACTTC.

This chain uses TRBV27 with TRBJ2-1, with TRBD1 matching over 10 bases. The CDR3 has 17 residues. The germline V gene encodes CDR1 MNHEY and CDR2 SMNVEV (reference sequence). V was clipped by 3 bases and J by 5 bases; unmatched bases: 10. In nucleotides, the CDR3 is TGTGCCAGCAGTTTCCCGGGCGGGACAGGGGAGGACAATGAGCAGTTCTTC. It specifies CASSFPGGTGEDNEQFF.

The chain joins TRBV27 to TRBJ1-2, with 7 bases that match TRBD1. The CDR3 length is 14 residues. The J segment lost 4 bases and the V segment lost 4 bases, leaving 6 bases of the junction unmatched. Germline assignment: CDR1 MNHEY and CDR2 SMNVEV (reference sequence). The CDR3 region is CASSSKQGRYGYTF. The DNA for the CDR3 is TGTGCCAGCAGTTCTAAACAGGGGCGCTATGGCTACACCTTC.

This chain connects TRBV19 to TRBJ2-5; 7 positions match TRBD1. The germline V gene encodes CDR1 LNHDA and CDR2 SQIVND (reference sequence). The CDR3 loop spans 13 amino acids. The junction had 4 bases not matched to a gene; V was cut back by 6 bases and J by 3 bases. The CDR3 DNA sequence: TGTGCCAGTAGACAGGGGATGGAAGAGACCCAGTACTTC. It encodes CASRQGMEETQYF.